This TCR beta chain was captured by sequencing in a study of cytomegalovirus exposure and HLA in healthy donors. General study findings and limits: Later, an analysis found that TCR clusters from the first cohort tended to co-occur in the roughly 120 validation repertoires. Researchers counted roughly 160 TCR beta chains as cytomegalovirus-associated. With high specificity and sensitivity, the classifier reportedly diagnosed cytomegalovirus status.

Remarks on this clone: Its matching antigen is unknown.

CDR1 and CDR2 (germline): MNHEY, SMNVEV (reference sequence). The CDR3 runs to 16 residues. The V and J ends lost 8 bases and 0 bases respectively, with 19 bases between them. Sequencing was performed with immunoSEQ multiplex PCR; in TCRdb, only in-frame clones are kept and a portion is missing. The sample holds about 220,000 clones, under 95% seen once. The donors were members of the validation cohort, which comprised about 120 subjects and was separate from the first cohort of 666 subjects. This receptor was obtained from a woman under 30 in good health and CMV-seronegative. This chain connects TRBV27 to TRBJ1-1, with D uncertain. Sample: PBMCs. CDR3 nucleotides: TGTGCCAGCCCTGAAAACGGGATATACATGAACACTGAAGCTTTCTTT. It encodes CASPENGIYMNTEAFF.